The table lists the clone carrying this TCR beta chain with a count of one. What it binds is unknown. CDR3 length: 15 amino acids. Looked up from germline, CDR1 is MDHEN and CDR2 is SYDVKM. The V end was cut by 2 bases, the J end by 2 bases, with 13 bases between. This sample stems from a study of stem cell transplantation in POMP-related autoinflammatory disease. Regarding the study as a whole: Fewer unique TRB V-J gene pairings were identified in patients with PRAID.

Assay used: immunoSEQ multiplex PCR; TCRdb lists only in-frame clones, some missing. Of some 68,000 clones listed, around 90% were seen once; the top ten hold about 0.66%. J is TRBJ2-7 and V is TRBV28; possible D gene TRBD2, 5 bases. Sequencing was performed on CD4+ T cells from PBMCs, taken after stem cell transplantation. This receptor was taken from a human patient with POMP-related autoinflammation and immune dysregulation (PRAID). These T cells may partly come from the graft donor. The CDR3 DNA reads as TGTGCCAGCAGTTTACCCCTGGACTCAGCCTACGAGCAGTACTTC. It yields the protein CASSLPLDSAYEQYF.